The 3 T cell receptor beta chains below come from one sample, sequenced in a study of blood T cells in healthy people across ages. The use of a sample-barcoded 5' primer and a J-beta primer mix characterized a second PCR of roughly 6 to 11 cycles. TCRdb reanalysed the 5' RACE reads using MiXCR and keeps one entry per CDR3 protein. Found here are 1 million to 1.2 million distinct CDR3 sequences, 35% to 45% of them singletons; the top ten hold about an eighth. The sequenced sample consisted of blood. Every receptor here comes from a man between 18 and 35 years old in good health.

The V call is TRBV5-1, the J call TRBJ1-1; the match to TRBD1 covers 8 bases. CDR3 size: 12 residues. The trim removed 5 bases at V and 10 bases at J, leaving 7 bases unmatched. The germline V gene encodes CDR1 SGHRS and CDR2 YFSETQ. The CDR3 DNA reads as TGCGCCAGCAGTTTTGGACAGGGAAGAGCTTTCTTT. This encodes CASSFGQGRAFF.

V gene TRBV18 combines with J gene TRBJ2-3, with 9 positions matching TRBD2. The junction had 13 bases not matched to a gene; V was cut back by 2 bases and J by 4 bases. The CDR3 sequence is 18 residues long. Looked up from germline, CDR1 is KGHSH and CDR2 is LQKENI. The CDR3 DNA sequence: TGTGCCAGCTCACCAAGGGAGCGGGGGGCCCCCGGCCCAGATACGCAGTATTTT. Translated, it gives CASSPRERGAPGPDTQYF. The variable domain in full, completed from reference TRBV18 and TRBJ2-3, reads NAGVMQNPRHLVRRRGQEARLRCSPMKGHSHVYWYRQLPEEGLKFMVYLQKENIIDESGMPKERFSAEFPKEGPSILRIQQVVRGDSAAYFCASSPRERGAPGPDTQYFGPGTRLTVL.

A few counts support this clonotype. This chain links TRBV20-1 with TRBJ2-1; D is unclear. The CDR3 length is 12 residues. Germline values: CDR1 DFQATT, CDR2 SNEGSKA (reference sequence). V lost 6 bases and J 6 bases, leaving 12 bases between the germline ends. CDR3 nucleotide sequence: TGCAGTGCCAAAATGGGCGGCAATGAGCAGTTCTTC. Residues: CSAKMGGNEQFF.